The rows below give T cell receptor beta chains drawn from one sample of a study of Ad26.COV2.S vaccination and SARS-CoV-2 variants. Profiling relied on immunoSEQ multiplex PCR, and the TCRdb table lists in-frame clones only, not all of them. Of around 94,000 clones detected, about 78% appear once; the ten largest clones hold roughly 17%. Sequencing was performed on peripheral blood, taken after recovery from COVID-19. The receptors come from a human donor who had recovered from COVID-19. The CDR3 runs from the conserved cysteine through the conserved F or W. D genes are given only for firm matches. Rows give clone size only sometimes, using once, few, many, or a class for an expanded clone.

>15|TRBJ1-5|TRBD1|TRBV15|once
CATSREGTGEEPQHF
TGTGCCACCAGCAGAGAAGGGACAGGGGAGGAGCCCCAGCATTTT
>13|TRBJ2-1|TRBD2|TRBV29-1|-
CSVSGGAENEQFF
TGCAGCGTGAGCGGGGGGGCCGAGAATGAGCAGTTCTTC
>18|TRBJ2-6|-|TRBV5-1|-
CASSLSREGYSGANVLTF
TGCGCCAGCAGCTTGTCCAGGGAAGGATACTCTGGGGCCAACGTCCTGACTTTC
>22|TRBJ2-1|-|TRBV6-6|-
CASSPQGGAGKSPTRVYNEQFF
TGTGCCAGCAGTCCTCAAGGTGGGGCAGGGAAAAGTCCCACAAGGGTTTACAATGAGCAGTTCTTC
>16|TRBJ1-3|-|TRBV7-6|-
CASSLDPGNSGNTIYF
TGTGCCAGCAGCTTAGATCCGGGCAACTCTGGAAACACCATATATTTT
>12|TRBJ2-7|-|TRBV29-1|once
CSVGRDSYEQYF
TGCAGCGTGGGGAGGGACAGCTACGAGCAGTACTTC
>15|TRBJ1-4|TRBD1|TRBV19|-
CASRPGQSRNEKLFF
TGTGCCAGTCGACCGGGACAGAGCCGAAATGAAAAACTGTTTTTT
>12|TRBJ2-5|-|TRBV29-1|-
CSVVVRGETQYF
TGCAGCGTTGTGGTGAGAGGGGAGACCCAGTACTTC
>15|TRBJ1-5|-|TRBV5-5|few
CASSLAQGNGQPQHF
TGTGCCAGCAGCTTGGCGCAGGGGAACGGGCAGCCCCAGCATTTT
>15|TRBJ2-1|TRBD1|TRBV5-4|-
CASSGGTGGYNEQFF
TGTGCCAGCAGCGGCGGGACAGGGGGCTACAATGAGCAGTTCTTC
>11|TRBJ1-1|-|TRBV29-1|-
CSVETEPKAFF
TGCAGCGTTGAAACAGAGCCGAAAGCTTTCTTT
>16|TRBJ1-5|-|TRBV4-2|-
CASSQGTQYSNQPQHF
TGTGCCAGCAGCCAAGGGACACAGTATAGCAATCAGCCCCAGCATTTT
>13|TRBJ1-1|-|TRBV9|-
CASSATKDTEAFF
TGTGCCAGCAGCGCCACGAAGGACACTGAAGCTTTCTTT
>14|TRBJ2-3|-|TRBV6-1|once
CASSGAGATDTQYF
TGTGCCAGCAGTGGGGCTGGGGCTACAGATACGCAGTATTTT
>17|TRBJ1-2|TRBD1|TRBV7-9|-
CASSQPDRGRKVYGYTF
TGTGCCAGCAGCCAACCGGACAGGGGGCGGAAAGTTTATGGCTACACCTTC
>18|TRBJ2-3|TRBD2|TRBV7-9|-
CASSLASTSGGPTDTQYF
TGTGCCAGCAGCTTAGCGTCGACTAGCGGGGGCCCCACAGATACGCAGTATTTT
>14|TRBJ2-5|-|TRBV19|-
CASSTRQAQETQYF
TGTGCCAGTAGTACCAGACAGGCCCAAGAGACCCAGTACTTC
>15|TRBJ2-5|-|TRBV5-1|once
CASSFSGRNQETQYF
TGCGCCAGCAGCTTCTCCGGACGGAACCAAGAGACCCAGTACTTC
>17|TRBJ1-2|-|TRBV10-3|-
CAISESIFPRTNYGYTF
TGTGCCATCAGTGAGTCGATTTTTCCTCGAACTAACTATGGCTACACCTTC
>14|TRBJ1-1|-|TRBV19|once
CASSTLDTNTEAFF
TGTGCCAGTAGTACCCTGGACACGAACACTGAAGCTTTCTTT
>12|TRBJ2-3|-|TRBV10-3|once
CAISGSGDTQYF
TGTGCCATCAGTGGCTCTGGGGATACGCAGTATTTT
>16|TRBJ2-3|TRBD2|TRBV2|few
CASTPLGGGNTDTQYF
TGTGCCAGCACCCCATTGGGCGGGGGGAACACAGATACGCAGTATTTT
>15|TRBJ1-1|-|TRBV5-1|-
CASSQETVMNTEAFF
TGCGCCAGCAGCCAGGAGACAGTCATGAACACTGAAGCTTTCTTT
>15|TRBJ2-1|-|TRBV7-2|-
CASSLGQVHYNEQFF
TGTGCCAGCAGCTTAGGTCAGGTTCACTACAATGAGCAGTTCTTC
>17|TRBJ1-2|TRBD1|TRBV5-4|-
CASSFPTGGGLGYGYTF
TGTGCCAGCAGTTTCCCGACAGGGGGAGGGTTGGGCTATGGCTACACCTTC
>13|TRBJ2-7|TRBD1|TRBV19|-
CASGDRGYSEQYF
TGTGCCAGCGGGGACAGGGGGTATAGCGAGCAGTACTTC
>11|TRBJ2-7|-|TRBV2|-
CASRGNYEQYF
TGTGCCAGCCGAGGGAACTACGAGCAGTACTTC
>14|TRBJ2-7|-|TRBV6-6|-
CASSLGGTPYEQYF
TGTGCCAGCAGTTTAGGGGGGACTCCCTACGAGCAGTACTTC
>16|TRBJ2-3|TRBD1|TRBV19|few
CASSGLRTGKGDTQYF
TGTGCCAGTAGTGGGCTTCGGACAGGGAAAGGAGATACGCAGTATTTT
>14|TRBJ2-5|-|TRBV15|-
CATSRAQARETQYF
TGTGCCACCAGCAGAGCACAGGCGAGGGAGACCCAGTACTTC
>14|TRBJ2-7|-|TRBV6-5|-
CAIRSAGASYEQYF
TGTGCCATACGGTCGGCGGGGGCCTCCTACGAGCAGTACTTC
>11|TRBJ2-7|-|TRBV20-1|-
CSARDQGEQYF
TGCAGTGCTAGAGATCAGGGCGAGCAGTACTTC
>15|TRBJ1-5|-|TRBV11-2|-
CASSLDGRGNQPQHF
TGTGCCAGCAGCTTAGATGGACGGGGCAACCAGCCCCAGCATTTT
>12|TRBJ2-3|-|TRBV7-9|-
CASSLVVDTQYF
TGTGCCAGCAGCTTAGTGGTGGATACGCAGTATTTT
>12|TRBJ1-1|-|TRBV6-6|-
CASNVDGTEAFF
TGTGCCAGCAACGTGGACGGCACTGAAGCTTTCTTT
>19|TRBJ1-1|TRBD1|TRBV19|-
CASTPRLGGGPLGNTEAFF
TGTGCCAGTACTCCACGTTTAGGAGGGGGCCCCCTCGGGAACACTGAAGCTTTCTTT
>13|TRBJ1-1|-|TRBV4-3|-
CASSQSRDTEAFF
TGCGCCAGCAGCCAAAGCAGGGACACTGAAGCTTTCTTT
>14|TRBJ1-3|-|TRBV6-5|-
CASNGAFDRNTIYF
TGTGCCAGTAACGGGGCCTTCGATAGAAACACCATATATTTT
>14|TRBJ2-5|TRBD2|TRBV2|-
CASSIAGGRETQYF
TGTGCCAGCAGTATAGCGGGGGGAAGAGAGACCCAGTACTTC